Shown below are 24 T cell receptor beta chains from a single sample sequenced in a study of blood T cell repertoires in COVID-19. Sequencing used immunoSEQ multiplex PCR; TCRdb keeps in-frame clones, though not all of them. The sample shows over 200,000 clones, around 92% of them seen only once. The sequencing sample was made of PBMCs or T cells enriched from blood (not recorded which). These receptors all come from a woman aged 25 to 39 with acute COVID-19.

This clone has just a few counts. This chain uses TRBV6-6 with TRBJ1-2; D unclear. Germline V lookup: CDR1 MNHNY, CDR2 SVGAGI (reference sequence). This CDR3 comprises 12 residues. V was shortened by 0 bases and J by 4 bases, with 3 bases between the two germline ends. The CDR3 coding sequence is TGTGCCAGCAGTTACTCAGCCTATGGCTACACCTTC. Protein product: CASSYSAYGYTF.

This clone appeared a single time. This sequence joins TRBV6-1 and TRBJ2-2, with TRBD2 matching over 9 bases. V lost 4 bases, J lost 1 base, and 16 bases stayed unmatched. The germline gives CDR1 MNHNS, CDR2 SASEGT. The length of the CDR3 is 20 residues. The CDR3 DNA reads as TGTGCCAGCAGTGTTGGGGGAGCGGGGGGCATCCGAGTGAACACCGGGGAGCTGTTTTTT. Translated: CASSVGGAGGIRVNTGELFF.

The chain joins TRBV5-1 to TRBJ2-1, with D perhaps TRBD2 (6 bases). The V gene lost 0 bases and the J gene lost 9 bases, with 16 bases spanning the gap. Germline CDR1 is SGHRS and CDR2 is YFSETQ. This CDR3 is built from 15 residues. The CDR3 loop is CASSLDDATRGEQFF. CDR3 nucleotide sequence: TGCGCCAGCAGCTTGGACGATGCAACGCGGGGTGAGCAGTTCTTC. Variable domain in full (rest from reference TRBV5-1 and TRBJ2-1): KAGVTQTPRYLIKTRGQQVTLSCSPISGHRSVSWYQQTPGQGLQFLFEYFSETQRNKGNFPGRFSGRQFSNSRSEMNVSTLELGDSALYLCASSLDDATRGEQFFGPGTRLTVL.

The chain uses TRBV30 and TRBJ1-6; 7 bases agree with TRBD1. V gave up 5 bases and J gave up 7 bases; unmatched junction bases: 8. This CDR3 contains 14 residues. Germline loops: CDR1 GTSNPN, CDR2 SVGIG (reference sequence). CDR3 DNA sequence: TGTGCCTGGGGGGCCGGGACAGAGAATTCACCCCTCCACTTT. Translation: CAWGAGTENSPLHF.

The chain couples TRBV11-3 to TRBJ1-6; no definite D call. The V gene's germline CDR1 is SGHNT and CDR2 YENEEA. This CDR3 has 16 amino acids. V was pared by 3 bases and J by 6 bases, with 15 bases between. In DNA, the CDR3 is TGTGCCAGCAGCTTCTCGCCCTGGGCCGCTAATTCACCCCTCCACTTT. Translating gives CASSFSPWAANSPLHF.

CDR3: CASSNQEVWGQPQHF. In DNA form, the CDR3 reads TGTGCCAGTAGTAATCAGGAGGTTTGGGGTCAGCCCCAGCATTTT. The genes are TRBV19 and TRBJ1-5; the D is unclear. Germline V gene sequence: CDR1 LNHDA, CDR2 SQIVND (reference sequence). The CDR3 has 15 residues. V lost 4 bases to trimming and J lost 6 bases, with 16 bases between them.

This CDR3 reads CASSRTGTGELFF. In nucleotides, the CDR3 is TGTGCCAGCAGTCGGACAGGGACCGGGGAGCTGTTTTTT. The rearrangement joins TRBV12-3 or TRBV12-4 to TRBJ2-2; 8 bases fit TRBD1. This CDR3 spans 13 amino acids. Trimming removed 5 bases from V and 5 bases from J; junction bases left unmatched: 1.

The rearrangement links TRBV7-2 to TRBJ1-5; TRBD1 is a possible D gene (6 bases). Trimming took off 2 bases at V and 2 bases at J, with 13 bases between the two ends. CDR1 and CDR2 from the germline V gene are SGHTA and FQGNSA. This CDR3 has 16 residues. The CDR3 nucleotides are TGTGCCAGCAGCTTAACAGGGTCTTTTGGCAATCAGCCCCAGCATTTT. Amino acids: CASSLTGSFGNQPQHF.

The J gene is TRBJ1-2, the V gene TRBV7-2; TRBD1 aligns across 9 bases. The length of the CDR3 is 13 residues. V was clipped by 5 bases and J by 7 bases; unmatched bases: 5. The germline V gene encodes CDR1 SGHTA and CDR2 FQGNSA. CDR3 DNA sequence: TGTGCCAGCAGCGGACAGGGGTTTAGTGGCTACACCTTC. Its protein is CASSGQGFSGYTF.

The chain combines TRBV28 with TRBJ2-3; tentative D call: TRBD1 (6 bases). V shed 6 bases and J shed 4 bases, with 26 bases lying between them. Germline V gene lookup returns CDR1 MDHEN and CDR2 SYDVKM. CDR3 length: 18 residues. Written as DNA, the CDR3 is TGTGCCAGCAGGCCGGTCTACAAGACAGGTAGGGGAGCAGATACGCAGTATTTT. Protein: CASRPVYKTGRGADTQYF.

The J gene is TRBJ2-3, the V gene TRBV11-3; 7 positions match TRBD2. CDR1 is SGHNT and CDR2 is YENEEA in the germline V gene. This CDR3 region has 13 residues. The junction had 10 bases not matched to a gene; V was cut back by 5 bases and J by 11 bases. CDR3 residues: CASSPLLGGMQYF. Here the CDR3 DNA reads TGTGCCAGCAGCCCCCTGTTGGGGGGGATGCAGTATTTT.

A few counts support this clone. CDR3 in DNA: TGTGCCAGCAGCCAGGGCCAGGGTAGTTCACCCCTCCACTTT. Translated: CASSQGQGSSPLHF. V is TRBV3-1 (or the pseudogene TRBV3-2) and J is TRBJ1-6; a weak D match, TRBD1 (5 bases). The CDR3 totals 14 residues. Trimming cost V 3 bases and J 9 bases, with 12 bases left between them. Per the germline V gene, CDR1 is LGHDT and CDR2 is YNNKEL (reference sequence).

The chain has TRBV12-3 or TRBV12-4 and TRBJ1-1; TRBD1 agrees at 7 bases. This CDR3 has 13 residues. Unmatched junction bases numbered 4, after V lost 6 bases and J lost 3 bases. CDR3 nucleotide sequence: TGTGCCAGCAGCTTGGGACAGTACACTGAAGCTTTCTTT. Its translation is CASSLGQYTEAFF.

The J gene is TRBJ1-2, the V gene TRBV9; 7 bases are a match to TRBD1. Germline V gene data show CDR1 as SGDLS and CDR2 as YYNGEE. CDR3 size: 13 residues. V shed 0 bases and J 7 bases; nucleotides not matched to a gene: 3. This CDR3 reads CASSVGQGVGYTF. CDR3 coding DNA: TGTGCCAGCAGCGTAGGGCAGGGGGTTGGCTACACCTTC.

The chain employs TRBV6-1 and TRBJ1-2; D remains ambiguous. The V and J ends lost 0 bases and 5 bases respectively, with 7 bases between them. This CDR3 is built from 13 residues. Germline CDR1 MNHNS, CDR2 SASEGT. CDR3 residues: CASSEAGGYGYTF. The CDR3 region has the DNA TGTGCCAGCAGTGAAGCAGGCGGTTATGGCTACACCTTC.

The chain employs TRBV29-1 and TRBJ2-7, with D maybe TRBD1 (6 bases). There are 13 residues in the CDR3. Germline V lookup: CDR1 SQVTM, CDR2 ANQGSEA. V lost 4 bases, J lost 3 bases, and 13 bases lay in between. The CDR3 loop is CSVGPTGVYEQYF. The CDR3 DNA sequence: TGCAGCGTTGGACCGACAGGAGTCTACGAGCAGTACTTC.

This clone was found once. CDR3: CASIPGGRSTDTQYF. Here the CDR3 DNA reads TGTGCCAGCATCCCGGGGGGGAGAAGCACAGATACGCAGTATTTT. The chain is built from TRBV6-5 and TRBJ2-3; TRBD2 matches 8 bases. V trimming: 7 bases; J trimming: 0 bases; junction bases outside the gene matches: 6. The germline CDR1 and CDR2 sequences are MNHEY and SVGAGI. This CDR3 has 15 amino acids.

V gene TRBV10-3 combines with J gene TRBJ1-1; 7 positions agree with TRBD1. Germline CDR1 and CDR2: ENHRY and SYGVKD. The CDR3 length is 14 residues. The trim removed 5 bases at V and 3 bases at J, leaving 6 bases unmatched. In nucleotides, the CDR3 is TGTGCCATCAGTTTAGACAGGGCGGACACTGAAGCTTTCTTT. It is translated as CAISLDRADTEAFF.

The chain couples TRBV5-6 to TRBJ1-1, with 10 bases matching TRBD1. Germline V CDR1 and CDR2: SGHDT, YYEEEE. There are 14 residues in the CDR3. Germline trimming cut 3 bases from V and 1 base from J; bases unmatched to any gene: 0. The CDR3 region is CASSWDRGNTEAFF. The CDR3 DNA follows: TGTGCCAGCAGCTGGGACAGGGGGAACACTGAAGCTTTCTTT.

This sequence joins TRBV5-1 and TRBJ2-7; 8 bases agree with TRBD2. With 4 bases clipped from V and 2 bases from J, the junction kept 5 bases outside the gene matches. The CDR3 length is 14 residues. Germline CDR1 SGHRS, CDR2 YFSETQ. The CDR3 sequence: CASSTGLGTYEQYF. The CDR3 DNA sequence: TGCGCCAGCAGCACGGGACTAGGGACCTACGAGCAGTACTTC.

J is TRBJ1-3 and V is TRBV14; TRBD1 agrees at 7 bases. V shed 5 bases and J 0 bases; nucleotides not matched to a gene: 7. CDR3 size: 16 residues. Germline CDR1 reads SGHDN; CDR2 reads FVKESK. The CDR3 loop is CASSAPGQYSGNTIYF. The CDR3 DNA reads as TGTGCCAGCAGCGCACCGGGACAGTACTCTGGAAACACCATATATTTT.

V gene TRBV5-1 combines with J gene TRBJ2-7, with 10 bases aligning to TRBD1. This CDR3 region has 16 residues. The J segment lost 4 bases and the V segment lost 0 bases, leaving 7 bases of the junction unmatched. Looked up from germline, CDR1 is SGHRS and CDR2 is YFSETQ. The CDR3 sequence: CASSLETTGGAYEQYF. DNA for the CDR3: TGCGCCAGCAGCTTGGAGACGACAGGGGGCGCATACGAGCAGTACTTC.

This chain links TRBV4-2 with TRBJ1-2; D possibly corresponds to TRBD1 (6 bases). The CDR3 contains 15 residues. Germline CDR1 LGHNA, CDR2 YNFKEQ. Trimming cost V 0 bases and J 4 bases, with 12 bases left between them. The CDR3 coding sequence is TGTGCCAGCAGCCAAGAAGGACAGCAGGCCTATGGCTACACCTTC. Encoded protein: CASSQEGQQAYGYTF.

CDR3 in DNA: TGTGCCAGCAGCCAAGAAGGACAGGGGAACTATGGCTACACCTTC. Amino acids: CASSQEGQGNYGYTF. This chain joins TRBV3-1 (or the pseudogene TRBV3-2) and TRBJ1-2, with 9 positions matching TRBD1. V shed 0 bases and J 2 bases; nucleotides not matched to a gene: 1. Germline V gives CDR1 LGHDT, CDR2 YNNKEL (reference sequence). This CDR3 is built from 15 residues.